Sequencing of this TCR beta chain was carried out in a study of OX40 agonist ivuxolimab in advanced cancers. Turning to the study itself: A mean age of around 63 years, range about 20 to 85, was recorded, and under 85% were male.

The study's findings and limits: Some patients who did not respond also had low normalized T-cell clonal expansion. Clonal expansion by week 6 occurred in CD4+ and CD8+ blood T cells (at 0.1 to 3.0 mg/kg).

Details on this clone: Antigen: not known.

The method was immunoSEQ multiplex PCR; TCRdb's version includes in-frame clones alone and lacks a portion of them. The repertoire consists of about 82,000 clones, with roughly 92% occurring once and the leading ten covering about 0.61%. This clonotype was sampled from an adult with an advanced solid tumor such as melanoma, head and neck, liver or kidney cancer. This specimen consisted of CD4+ or CD8+ T cells sorted from blood, obtained in a trial of the OX40 agonist ivuxolimab.

CDR3 residues: CASSTRQGYNEKLFF. The CDR3 region has the DNA TGTGCCAGCAGCACCAGACAGGGGTATAATGAAAAACTGTTTTTT. The chain has TRBV6-5 and TRBJ1-4; 8 nucleotides line up with TRBD1. Germline-derived CDR1 and CDR2 are MNHEY and SVGAGI. The J segment lost 4 bases and the V segment lost 6 bases, leaving 7 bases of the junction unmatched. CDR3 length: 15 residues.